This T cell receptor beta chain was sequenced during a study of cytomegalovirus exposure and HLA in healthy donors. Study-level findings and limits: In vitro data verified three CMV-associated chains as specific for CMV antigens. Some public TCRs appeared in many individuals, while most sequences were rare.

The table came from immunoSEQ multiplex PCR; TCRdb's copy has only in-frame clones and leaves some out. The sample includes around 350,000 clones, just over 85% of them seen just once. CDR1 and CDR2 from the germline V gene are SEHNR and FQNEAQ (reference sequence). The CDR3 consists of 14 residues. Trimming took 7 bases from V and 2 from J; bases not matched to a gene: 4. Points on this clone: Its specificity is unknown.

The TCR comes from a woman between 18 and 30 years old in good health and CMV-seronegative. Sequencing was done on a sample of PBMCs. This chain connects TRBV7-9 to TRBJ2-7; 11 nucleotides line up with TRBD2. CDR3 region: CASIGTSGPYEQYF. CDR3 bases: TGTGCCAGCATCGGGACTAGCGGCCCCTACGAGCAGTACTTC. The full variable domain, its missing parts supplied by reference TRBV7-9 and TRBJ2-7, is DTGVSQNPRHKITKRGQNVTFRCDPISEHNRLYWYRQTLGQGPEFLTYFQNEAQLEKSRLLSDRFSAERPKGSFSTLEIQRTEQGDSAMYLCASIGTSGPYEQYFGPGTRLTVT.